This TCR beta chain came from a study of spatial heterogeneity in lung cancer. Findings of the study overall: In tumor T cells, estimated coverage reached roughly 6.4% for alpha chains and about 13% for beta chains. One measure, the expanded intratumoral alpha and beta TCR count, tracked tumor mutation counts.

Time point indicated: sample taken at primary tumor resection. The donors, about 74 patients with untreated early-stage non-small cell lung cancer, provided the samples. This clonotype is labeled as medium-sized (0.01 to 0.1%). Antigen unknown. The trim removed 0 bases at V and 2 bases at J, leaving 6 bases unmatched. Germline lookup yields CDR1 DFQATT and CDR2 SNEGSKA (reference sequence). The length of the CDR3 is 16 residues. TCR cDNA molecules were tagged individually, and each one carried a unique molecular identifier. MiXCR, run by TCRdb on the 5' RACE reads, gives a single entry per CDR3 protein. The sample gives some 5,500 distinct CDR3 sequences, roughly 15% of which show up once; about 11% is in the top ten.

The chain combines TRBV20-1 with TRBJ2-2; 7 nucleotides align to TRBD2. Here the sequenced sample was lung tumor tissue, taken at surgery. This TCR was recovered from a male donor with early-stage non-small cell lung cancer. The CDR3 DNA sequence: TGCAGTGCTAGAGATGGGGCTAGCGGAAACACCGGGGAGCTGTTTTTT. Translating it yields CSARDGASGNTGELFF.